The 23 T cell receptor beta chains reported below all come from one sample, sequenced in a study of shared clonotypes between healthy human individuals. Method: immunoSEQ multiplex PCR; TCRdb's copy keeps in-frame clones and lacks some. Of more than 2,000,000 clones in the sample, 90% to 95% were seen once. Sequencing was performed on naive CD4+ T cells sorted from blood. Documented subset: CD45RA+ positively selected. These receptors all come from a young man in good health.

This clone was seen once. J is TRBJ2-7 and V is TRBV10-3, with D possibly TRBD2 on 6 matching bases. CDR1 is ENHRY and CDR2 is SYGVKD in the germline V gene. This CDR3 has 13 residues. V was cut by 2 bases and J by 5 bases, with 10 bases left in between. The CDR3 here is CAISEGSGDEQYF. The CDR3 bases are TGTGCCATCAGTGAGGGGTCGGGAGACGAGCAGTACTTC.

The rearrangement uses TRBV5-4 and TRBJ2-7, with D possibly TRBD1 on 6 matching bases. CDR1 is SGHNT and CDR2 is YYREEE in the germline V gene (reference sequence). Deletions cut 0 bases from V and 0 bases from J, with 13 bases between. The CDR3 loop spans 16 amino acids. In DNA, the CDR3 is TGTGCCAGCAGCTTGGGGGGACACACGTCCTCCTACGAGCAGTACTTC. Encoded protein: CASSLGGHTSSYEQYF.

The chain combines TRBV7-9 with TRBJ2-7; D is uncertain. This CDR3 contains 12 residues. Looked up from germline, CDR1 is SEHNR and CDR2 is FQNEAQ (reference sequence). V was trimmed by 0 bases and J by 12 bases, leaving 12 bases between them. DNA of the CDR3: TGTGCCAGCAGCTTAGCGCAGAGAGGCCTGTACTTC. Its translation is CASSLAQRGLYF.

This clone was seen only once. The chain uses TRBV7-2 and TRBJ2-7, with 8 nucleotides matching TRBD2. Germline loops: CDR1 SGHTA, CDR2 FQGNSA. The CDR3 contains 17 residues. The trim removed 2 bases at V and 2 bases at J, leaving 11 bases unmatched. This chain's CDR3 is CASSLLAGGPAPYEQYF. DNA of the CDR3: TGTGCCAGCAGCTTACTCGCGGGGGGTCCTGCGCCCTACGAGCAGTACTTC.

The V call is TRBV4-3, the J call TRBJ1-2; 10 bases match TRBD1. CDR1 and CDR2 (germline): LGHNA, YSLEER. CDR3 length: 16 residues. V lost 0 bases and J lost 2; bases outside the gene matches: 3. Written as DNA, the CDR3 is TGCGCCAGCAGCCAAGAATGGGGACAGGGGAACTATGGCTACACCTTC. Translation: CASSQEWGQGNYGYTF.

This clone was seen once. V is TRBV28 and J is TRBJ2-1; the match to TRBD2 covers 12 bases. The CDR3 is 15 amino acids. J was trimmed by 4 bases and V by 6 bases; bases with no gene match: 4. The V gene's germline CDR1 is MDHEN and CDR2 SYDVKM. CDR3 nucleotides: TGTGCCAGCAGACCTACTAGCGGGGGGTACAATGAGCAGTTCTTC. It is translated as CASRPTSGGYNEQFF.

The CDR3 DNA reads as TGCGCCAGCAGCTTGGCCGAAGCGGGAGGGCTTTACAGCACAGATACGCAGTATTTT. Translated: CASSLAEAGGLYSTDTQYF. The rearrangement links TRBV5-1 to TRBJ2-3, with 10 nucleotides matching TRBD2. CDR3 length: 19 amino acids. V dropped 0 bases and J dropped 0; count of bases not matched to a gene: 10. CDR1 and CDR2 from the germline V gene are SGHRS and YFSETQ.

The chain uses TRBV5-5 and TRBJ2-7; 10 bases map to TRBD2. Trimming at V came to 0 bases and at J to 4 bases, leaving 7 bases not matched to a gene. Germline lookup yields CDR1 SGHKS and CDR2 YYEKEE (reference sequence). The CDR3 is 16 residues long. This CDR3 is CASSLERPSGSYEQYF. The CDR3 nucleotides read TGTGCCAGCAGCTTGGAGAGGCCTAGCGGGAGTTACGAGCAGTACTTC. Full variable domain (missing parts from reference TRBV5-5 and TRBJ2-7): DAGVTQSPTHLIKTRGQQVTLRCSPISGHKSVSWYQQVLGQGPQFIFQYYEKEERGRGNFPDRFSARQFPNYSSELNVNALLLGDSALYLCASSLERPSGSYEQYFGPGTRLTVT.

The chain links TRBV6-5 to TRBJ2-5; unclear D gene. The CDR3 spans 15 residues. Germline V gene data show CDR1 as MNHEY and CDR2 as SVGAGI. The V and J ends lost 5 bases and 3 bases respectively, with 16 bases between them. The CDR3: CASSPDNLGKETQYF. CDR3 in DNA: TGTGCCAGCAGTCCCGATAATCTTGGGAAAGAGACCCAGTACTTC.

V is TRBV6-1 and J is TRBJ1-5; 7 bases align to TRBD1. Per the germline V gene, CDR1 is MNHNS and CDR2 is SASEGT. V shed 7 bases and J 5 bases; nucleotides not matched to a gene: 8. The CDR3 extends over 14 amino acids. The CDR3 is CASKTGNRDQPQHF. CDR3 DNA sequence: TGTGCCAGCAAGACAGGGAATAGAGATCAGCCCCAGCATTTT.

Turning to this clone: The sample contains more than one DNA sequence encoding this CDR3. This chain joins TRBV29-1 and TRBJ2-1; weak D call: TRBD2 (6 bases). CDR1 is SQVTM, CDR2 ANQGSEA, per germline. The V gene lost 6 bases and the J gene lost 1 base, with 7 bases spanning the gap. The CDR3 totals 12 residues. CDR3 in amino acids: CSVGGSYNEQFF. CDR3 in DNA: TGCAGCGTCGGGGGATCCTACAATGAGCAGTTCTTC.

The genes are TRBV5-1 and TRBJ2-5, with 10 nucleotides matching TRBD1. The CDR3 is made up of 15 amino acids. Germline lookup yields CDR1 SGHRS and CDR2 YFSETQ. Germline trimming cut 5 bases from V and 4 bases from J; bases unmatched to any gene: 8. CDR3 in DNA: TGCGCCAGCAGGGCGACAGGGGGCCTACGAGAGACCCAGTACTTC. Translated, it gives CASRATGGLRETQYF.

The V and J genes are TRBV2 and TRBJ2-1, with D possibly TRBD1 on 6 matching bases. V was trimmed by 7 bases and J by 1 base, leaving 11 bases between them. This CDR3 is built from 14 residues. Looked up from germline, CDR1 is SNHLY and CDR2 is FYNNEI. The CDR3 coding sequence is TGTGCCAGCAAAGAGGGGGTTTCCTACAATGAGCAGTTCTTC. Translated: CASKEGVSYNEQFF.

The chain recombines TRBV20-1 with TRBJ1-1; D possibly corresponds to TRBD1 (5 bases). Germline CDR1 and CDR2: DFQATT and SNEGSKA (reference sequence). The CDR3 covers 11 residues. The V gene lost 6 bases and the J gene lost 5 bases, with 10 bases spanning the gap. CDR3 bases: TGCAGTGCGCCGACAGAAACTGAAGCTTTCTTT. Translation: CSAPTETEAFF.

This sequence joins TRBV6-5 and TRBJ2-3, with D tentatively TRBD2 (5 bases). V lost 7 bases and J 0 bases, leaving 11 bases between the germline ends. CDR3 size: 14 residues. The germline gives CDR1 MNHEY, CDR2 SVGAGI. CDR3 in amino acids: CASTAGPSTDTQYF. CDR3 in DNA: TGTGCCAGCACCGCGGGTCCCAGCACAGATACGCAGTATTTT.

The CDR3 here is CASSDGGRGDADTQYF. Written as DNA, the CDR3 is TGCGCCAGCAGTGACGGGGGCAGGGGGGACGCAGATACGCAGTATTTT. V is TRBV10-1 and J is TRBJ2-3, with D perhaps matching TRBD1 (7 bases). The CDR3 consists of 16 residues. Per germline, CDR1 WNHNN and CDR2 SYGVQD (reference sequence). V gave up 3 bases and J gave up 4 bases, with 17 bases separating them.

A note on this clone: A junction end diverges from the germline sequence, so it may reflect a read error. The chain carries TRBV5-8 and TRBJ1-6; 8 bases agree with TRBD1. Per germline, CDR1 SGHTS and CDR2 YDEGEE. There are 14 residues in the CDR3. The CDR3 protein is CASTADRANSPLHF. CDR3 nucleotide sequence: TGTGCCAGCACAGCGGACAGGGCTAATTCGCCCCTCCACTTT.

The V call is TRBV5-1, the J call TRBJ1-6; D may be TRBD1 (6 bases). The CDR3 runs 16 residues. V lost 0 bases and J lost 10, with 17 bases in between. Per germline, CDR1 SGHRS and CDR2 YFSETQ. The chain's CDR3 is CASSLEGKTGGSPLHF. The CDR3 coding sequence is TGCGCCAGCAGCTTGGAGGGCAAGACCGGGGGCTCACCCCTCCACTTT.

The V call is TRBV6-5, the J call TRBJ1-2; D is perhaps TRBD1 (5 bases). The V gene lost 6 bases and the J gene lost 5 bases, with 13 bases spanning the gap. Germline loops: CDR1 MNHEY, CDR2 SVGAGI. This CDR3 has 13 residues. CDR3 in DNA: TGTGCCAGCAGCCTCGGGGCAGATTATGGCTACACCTTC. Encoded protein: CASSLGADYGYTF.

Concerning this clone itself: The same CDR3 can be traced to other DNA sequences in this sample. The V call is TRBV19, the J call TRBJ1-2, with 8 bases matching TRBD1. V shed 7 bases and J 4 bases; nucleotides not matched to a gene: 2. CDR1 LNHDA and CDR2 SQIVND come from the germline V gene (reference sequence). The CDR3 consists of 12 residues. DNA of the CDR3: TGTGCCAGTACTGACAGGGGCTATGGCTACACCTTC. This codes for CASTDRGYGYTF.

This chain joins TRBV7-9 and TRBJ2-2, with 7 nucleotides matching TRBD1. The junction had 9 bases not matched to a gene; V was cut back by 8 bases and J by 6 bases. This CDR3 is 14 amino acids long. Germline V CDR1 and CDR2: SEHNR, FQNEAQ (reference sequence). In DNA form, the CDR3 reads TGTGCCAGCGGACTGACAGGGCCAGCCGGGGAGCTGTTTTTT. Protein product: CASGLTGPAGELFF. The variable domain in full, with the rest retrieved from reference TRBV7-9 and TRBJ2-2, is DTGVSQNPRHKITKRGQNVTFRCDPISEHNRLYWYRQTLGQGPEFLTYFQNEAQLEKSRLLSDRFSAERPKGSFSTLEIQRTEQGDSAMYLCASGLTGPAGELFFGEGSRLTVL.

As concerns this clone: This CDR3 is also generated by other DNA sequences in the sample. The chain employs TRBV7-2 and TRBJ2-7, with D possibly being TRBD1 (5 bases). The V end lost 6 bases, the J end lost 0 bases, and 9 bases lay between the germline ends. CDR3 length: 13 residues. The germline V gene encodes CDR1 SGHTA and CDR2 FQGNSA. CDR3 amino acids: CASSRQSSYEQYF. The CDR3 DNA is TGTGCCAGCAGTCGACAGAGCTCCTACGAGCAGTACTTC.

This clone was recorded a few times. V usage is TRBV7-9 and J usage is TRBJ1-4, with 7 bases aligning to TRBD1. The CDR3 contains 15 residues. Germline-derived CDR1 and CDR2 are SEHNR and FQNEAQ (reference sequence). The ends lost 4 bases at V and 5 bases at J; junction bases unmatched: 7. The CDR3 sequence is CASSSGQAINEKLFF. In DNA, the CDR3 is TGTGCCAGCAGCTCCGGACAGGCGATAAATGAAAAACTGTTTTTT.